This T cell receptor (beta chain) comes out of a study of shared clonotypes between healthy human individuals. Across the whole study: The people who gave samples were a couple of women and a few men aged 18 to 49. General study points: Estimated clonotype richness was generally higher in naive than memory subsets.

Germline-derived CDR1 and CDR2 are LGHNT and FRNRAP. Trimming shortened V by 7 bases and J by 4 bases, and 10 bases separated the two germline ends. The CDR3 sequence is 13 residues long. Authors' data handling: Because ImmunoSEQ provided only junction sequences with no quality scores, the filtering differed. Here immunoSEQ multiplex PCR was the method, and the copy in TCRdb shows in-frame clones only, minus some. V and J calls and clone size are given by that table; D and trimming were obtained from the DNA. The table lists about 2.4 million clones, approximately 94% of them singletons, with roughly 0.14% in the top ten. The study drew its donors from healthy HIV-negative adults without recent acute infections or vaccinations. Concerning this clone itself: The target antigen is unknown.

This chain uses TRBV12-5 with TRBJ2-2; no clear D. The TCR was taken from a man between 18 and 29 years old in good health. Sequencing was done on a sample of naive CD4+ T cells sorted from blood. Subset in this sample: CD45RA+ positively selected. CDR3 sequence reads: CASAPFGTGELFF. Written as DNA, the CDR3 is TGTGCTAGTGCCCCCTTCGGCACCGGGGAGCTGTTTTTT.